This T cell receptor (beta chain) was captured in a study of blood T cell repertoires in COVID-19 (TCRdb year 2020). Background for the entire study: Samples from collaborators originated in the United States, Italy and Spain and spanned both the acute and convalescent phases of COVID-19. Nearly every sample came with metadata listing a de-identified subject ID, COVID-19 status, age in years and sex. Samples were obtained from the ongoing ImmuneRACE study (first 160 participants) and from 950 to 1,500 subjects provided by 6 global collaborators. The material from the prospective study consisted of cDNA or gDNA derived from T cells, B-cell-depleted T cells, or PBMCs. Where HLA class I and class II types were available, the types were taken from metadata supplied by the sample provider, not from assay-based typing. The repertoires were made available in a free public database intended to serve as a resource for research on the immune response to SARS-CoV-2. Deeply sampled blood TCRbeta repertoires from subjects exposed to, actively infected with, or recovered from COVID-19 were included in the dataset. Here is what the overall study found, with its caveats: Clinical and demographic metadata were provided uncurated, with the amount varying by source and participant.

This clone was observed a single time. This receptor's antigen is unknown. No much larger clone is present one base from it, and per-base qualities are unavailable. The collaborating institutions used their own protocols to collect whole blood in K2EDTA tubes. For TCRbeta analysis, collaborator samples were shipped as frozen whole blood, as isolated PBMCs, or as DNA extracted from either sample type. TCRbeta CDR3 regions were amplified from genomic DNA using the immunoSEQ Assay, a bias-controlled multiplex PCR. The paper's processing steps were these. The number of nucleated cells in each sample was estimated by amplification of reference gene primers within the assay. To quantify the absolute abundance of each unique TCRbeta CDR3 rearrangement, sequence reads were collapsed and filtered. For each sample, productive Simpson clonality was calculated by taking the square root of Simpson's diversity index across productive rearrangements. Imported from immuneACCESS, the table was reduced by TCRdb to in-frame sequences with V and J called. These copies leave out some clones; in studies compared against another copy, an unresolved V gene accounts for under half, and the cause of the remainder is not known. That table gives V, J and clone size, and the DNA gave D and trimming. The sample contains about 150,000 clones, 75% to 95% of them found a single time. The ten largest clones add up to 0.5% to 0.6% of the sample.

Clipping removes 0 bases from V and 2 bases from J, with 3 as the unmatched junction base count. The CDR3 contains 15 residues, cysteine and phenylalanine counted. Left in the record is the CDR3 DNA by itself, 45 bases read in frame from the first base. For CDR1 and CDR2, the germline V gene lists MNHEY and SVGAGI. The sequence joins TRBV6-5 to TRBJ2-7; 8 nucleotides in the junction match TRBD1. Sequencing was carried out using peripheral blood. The sequence derives from a man aged 45 to 65 with acute or convalescent COVID-19. The CDR3 protein: CASSYSGQGTYEQYF. The sequenced DNA: TGTGCCAGCAGTTACTCTGGACAGGGAACCTACGAGCAGTACTTC.